One and the same sample provided the 22 T cell receptor beta chains below, sequenced in a study of T-cell memory formation after mild COVID-19. One entry per CDR3 protein results from TCRdb running MiXCR on the 5' RACE reads. The sample carries roughly 480,000 distinct CDR3 sequences, approximately 23% recorded once. Sequenced sample: PBMCs or a T cell subset sorted from them (not recorded which). The receptors come from an adult woman who had mild COVID-19 (a few samples of this study predate the infection). Cell type and time point are not known.

There are many counts of this clonotype. The V gene is TRBV30, the J gene TRBJ2-7; D ambiguous. CDR1 and CDR2 (germline): GTSNPN, SVGIG (reference sequence). This CDR3 comprises 12 residues. V was pared by 0 bases and J by 7 bases, with 10 bases between. The CDR3 DNA sequence: TGTGCCTGGAGTGTATTTGGGTGGGAGCAGTACTTC. It yields the protein CAWSVFGWEQYF.

There are a few counts of this clonotype. A read error may be the cause here, since a much bigger clone is one base away. This sequence joins TRBV3-1 and TRBJ2-7, with TRBD1 matching 7 bases. V gave up 5 bases and J gave up 2 bases; unmatched junction bases: 0. From germline, CDR1 is LGHDT and CDR2 YNNKEL (reference sequence). The CDR3 has 12 amino acids. In DNA, the CDR3 is TGTGCCAGCAGCACAGGGGCCTACGAGCAGTACTTC. This codes for CASSTGAYEQYF.

J is TRBJ2-7 and V is TRBV4-1, with D perhaps given as TRBD1 or TRBD2 (5 bases each). V shed 1 base and J shed 7 bases, with 17 bases lying between them. The CDR3 is made up of 15 amino acids. Germline V lookup: CDR1 MGHRA, CDR2 YSYEKL. CDR3 residues: CASSQVPTGSGEQYF. The CDR3 coding sequence is TGCGCCAGCAGCCAAGTGCCCACAGGATCGGGGGAGCAGTACTTC.

This clonotype was observed a few times. This chain uses TRBV29-1 with TRBJ2-5; no clear D gene. This CDR3 is 11 amino acids long. Trimming took 2 bases from V and 5 from J, leaving 6 bases between them. The germline V gene encodes CDR1 SQVTM and CDR2 ANQGSEA. The chain's CDR3 is CSVEIGETQYF. The CDR3 region has the DNA TGCAGCGTTGAAATCGGGGAGACCCAGTACTTC. Full variable domain (remainder filled in from reference TRBV29-1 and TRBJ2-5): SAVISQKPSRDICQRGTSLTIQCQVDSQVTMMFWYRQQPGQSLTLIATANQGSEATYESGFVIDKFPISRPNLTFSTLTVSNMSPEDSSIYLCSVEIGETQYFGPGTRLLVL.

The chain employs TRBV5-6 and TRBJ1-4, with 7 bases matching TRBD1. This CDR3 is 18 amino acids long. V shed 1 base and J 0 bases; nucleotides not matched to a gene: 9. Germline V gene data show CDR1 as SGHDT and CDR2 as YYEEEE. In DNA form, the CDR3 reads TGTGCCAGCAGCTTGAGGGGCCTGACAGGGACAACTAATGAAAAACTGTTTTTT. Its protein is CASSLRGLTGTTNEKLFF.

There are a few counts of this clonotype. V usage is TRBV20-1 and J usage is TRBJ2-7; 10 nucleotides align to TRBD2. CDR1 DFQATT and CDR2 SNEGSKA come from the germline V gene (reference sequence). V was clipped by 3 bases and J by 4 bases; unmatched bases: 12. The CDR3 length is 16 residues. CDR3 loop: CSASGHATSGKYEQYF. DNA for the CDR3: TGCAGTGCTAGTGGGCACGCCACTAGCGGGAAGTACGAGCAGTACTTC.

This clonotype was picked up a small number of times. The chain uses TRBV19 and TRBJ2-3, with TRBD2 matching over 12 bases. The CDR3 runs to 17 residues. V trimming: 6 bases; J trimming: 0 bases; junction bases outside the gene matches: 7. Germline V gives CDR1 LNHDA, CDR2 SQIVND (reference sequence). The CDR3 sequence is CASSRLAGVSSTDTQYF. The CDR3 DNA reads TGTGCCAGTAGCAGACTAGCGGGGGTATCTAGCACAGATACGCAGTATTTT.

CDR3 sequence: CSARSPTRAKNIQYF. The CDR3 bases are TGCAGTGCTAGATCCCCGACCAGAGCCAAAAACATTCAGTACTTC. The chain employs TRBV20-1 and TRBJ2-4; D remains unclear. Germline lookup yields CDR1 DFQATT and CDR2 SNEGSKA (reference sequence). The length of the CDR3 is 15 residues. With 2 bases removed from V and 0 bases from J, the gap between germline ends came to 11 bases.

The chain recombines TRBV10-3 with TRBJ1-1, with 7 bases fitting TRBD1. The CDR3 contains 15 residues. The germline CDR1 and CDR2 sequences are ENHRY and SYGVKD. V trimming: 6 bases; J trimming: 1 base; junction bases outside the gene matches: 8. CDR3 loop: CAIRTPGTENTEAFF. For the CDR3, the DNA is TGTGCCATCAGGACACCCGGGACAGAGAACACTGAAGCTTTCTTT.

The rearrangement joins TRBV6-5 to TRBJ1-1, with D unclear. CDR1 is MNHEY, CDR2 SVGAGI, per germline. Trimming shortened V by 0 bases and J by 1 base, and 9 bases separated the two germline ends. The CDR3 is 15 amino acids. CDR3 sequence: CASSYSWRTNTEAFF. The DNA of the CDR3 is TGTGCCAGCAGTTACTCCTGGCGAACGAACACTGAAGCTTTCTTT.

This sequence joins TRBV15 and TRBJ1-2; perhaps TRBD1 as D (6 bases). Trimming left V 8 bases short and J 6 bases short, with 19 bases between. CDR3 length: 14 residues. The germline CDR1 and CDR2 sequences are LNHNV and YYDKDF (reference sequence). The DNA for the CDR3 is TGTGCCACCCGGATGGTACAGGGTGGAGATGGCTACACCTTC. Protein sequence: CATRMVQGGDGYTF.

There are a few counts of this clonotype. The genes are TRBV20-1 and TRBJ1-5, with a possible D match to TRBD1 (6 bases). V lost 5 bases, J lost 0 bases, and 17 bases lay in between. CDR1 is DFQATT and CDR2 is SNEGSKA in the germline V gene (reference sequence). This CDR3 has 16 residues. The CDR3 is CSALGGNRASNQPQHF. The CDR3, as DNA: TGCAGTGCTCTAGGCGGGAACAGGGCTAGCAATCAGCCCCAGCATTTT.

V is TRBV5-6 and J is TRBJ2-3; 11 bases are a match to TRBD2. The CDR3 length is 15 residues. Trimming cost V 3 bases and J 6 bases; bases outside gene matches: 6. Germline V gene sequence: CDR1 SGHDT, CDR2 YYEEEE. The CDR3 coding sequence is TGTGCCAGCAGCTGGCGACTAGCGGGATCCGATACGCAGTATTTT. It specifies CASSWRLAGSDTQYF.

The chain employs TRBV6-5 and TRBJ2-7; 10 bases are shared with TRBD1. The germline V gene encodes CDR1 MNHEY and CDR2 SVGAGI. This CDR3 region has 18 residues. Trimming at V came to 6 bases and at J to 2 bases, leaving 16 bases not matched to a gene. CDR3 bases: TGTGCCAGCAGCCATACCCGGACAGGGGGTTTGGTAACCTACGAGCAGTACTTC. Translated: CASSHTRTGGLVTYEQYF.

This clonotype has only a few counts. V is TRBV2 and J is TRBJ1-1; 11 bases align to TRBD1. The CDR3 loop spans 15 amino acids. CDR1 SNHLY and CDR2 FYNNEI come from the germline V gene. Germline trimming cut 7 bases from V and 5 bases from J; bases unmatched to any gene: 9. CDR3 DNA: TGTGCCAGCACTCGACCGGGACAGGGGGGAACTGAAGCTTTCTTT. This sequence encodes CASTRPGQGGTEAFF.

V gene TRBV12-3 or TRBV12-4 combines with J gene TRBJ2-5, with a possible D match to TRBD2 (6 bases). Trimming cost V 5 bases and J 5 bases, with 21 bases left between them. This CDR3 region has 16 residues. The DNA for the CDR3 is TGTGCCAGCAGTATTGGGACTTCCGGGGGATGGGAGACCCAGTACTTC. This encodes CASSIGTSGGWETQYF.

This chain links TRBV30 with TRBJ1-6, with 8 bases lining up with TRBD1. The CDR3 covers 14 residues. Germline V CDR1 and CDR2: GTSNPN, SVGIG (reference sequence). The V segment lost 2 bases and the J segment 8 bases; nucleotides outside the gene matches: 5. The CDR3 DNA sequence: TGTGCCTGGAGTCCAGGACAGGGTTATTCACCCCTCCACTTT. Translation gives CAWSPGQGYSPLHF.

The rearrangement uses TRBV5-6 and TRBJ2-5; D not certain. The CDR3 has 12 amino acids. V was pared by 2 bases and J by 1 base, with 3 bases between. Germline CDR1 reads SGHDT; CDR2 reads YYEEEE. The CDR3 loop reads CASSFTQETQYF. In nucleotides, the CDR3 is TGTGCCAGCAGCTTCACCCAAGAGACCCAGTACTTC.

CDR3 coding DNA: TGTGCCAGCAGCGTAGGGACAGTAGGTAACGAGCAGTACTTC. This codes for CASSVGTVGNEQYF. V and J are TRBV9 and TRBJ2-7; tentatively, D is TRBD1 (6 bases). CDR3 length: 14 residues. The germline V gene encodes CDR1 SGDLS and CDR2 YYNGEE. With 0 bases removed from V and 5 bases from J, the gap between germline ends came to 12 bases.

This clonotype was seen a handful of times. The V call is TRBV6-6, the J call TRBJ1-1, with 9 bases identical to TRBD1. CDR1 is MNHNY and CDR2 is SVGAGI in the germline V gene (reference sequence). J was trimmed by 6 bases and V by 4 bases; bases with no gene match: 3. The CDR3 runs to 13 residues. CDR3 region: CASSWDRAAEAFF. In nucleotides, the CDR3 is TGTGCCAGCAGTTGGGACAGGGCCGCTGAAGCTTTCTTT.

Only a few counts were recorded for this clonotype. The chain joins TRBV7-9 to TRBJ2-7, with D possibly matching TRBD2 (7 bases). CDR3 length equals 13 residues. V gave up 5 bases and J gave up 6 bases, with 14 bases separating them. Per the germline V gene, CDR1 is SEHNR and CDR2 is FQNEAQ (reference sequence). Here the CDR3 reads CASSAGAAREQYF. CDR3 DNA: TGTGCCAGCAGCGCGGGGGCGGCCCGCGAGCAGTACTTC.

This clonotype turned up a few times. The rearrangement uses TRBV7-3 and TRBJ1-1; D perhaps matches TRBD1 (5 bases). CDR1 is SGHTA and CDR2 is FQGTGA in the germline V gene. Trimming took 6 bases from V and 4 from J, leaving 12 bases between them. This CDR3 has 13 amino acids. The CDR3 nucleotides read TGTGCCAGCAGTCAAGCGGGGGGCACTGAAGCTTTCTTT. It is translated as CASSQAGGTEAFF.